One and the same sample provided the 5 T cell receptor beta chains below, sequenced in a study of cytomegalovirus exposure and HLA in healthy donors. Use of 60 Vbeta and 13 Jbeta primers characterized the PCR. Data came from immunoSEQ multiplex PCR; TCRdb stores just in-frame clones and leaves some out. The table includes approximately 170,000 clones, around 85% detected once. The sequenced sample consisted of PBMCs. These receptors originate from a boy aged 2 to 10 in good health and CMV-seronegative.

The V and J genes are TRBV7-9 and TRBJ2-1, with 10 bases aligning to TRBD1. The CDR3 length is 14 residues. The germline V gene encodes CDR1 SEHNR and CDR2 FQNEAQ (reference sequence). V lost 5 bases to trimming and J lost 6 bases; unmatched junction nucleotides: 4. The CDR3 here is CASSLWTGGNEQFF. CDR3 in DNA: TGTGCCAGCAGCCTCTGGACAGGGGGCAATGAGCAGTTCTTC.

This clone came up once. The chain uses TRBV7-9 and TRBJ1-2; no clear D. V shed 2 bases and J shed 5 bases, with 15 bases lying between them. CDR3 size: 15 residues. CDR1 and CDR2 (germline): SEHNR, FQNEAQ (reference sequence). This CDR3 is CASSLMARAGYGYTF. CDR3 bases: TGTGCCAGCAGCTTAATGGCCCGCGCAGGTTATGGCTACACCTTC.

The chain couples TRBV27 to TRBJ2-3; 12 bases align to TRBD2. Germline CDR1 and CDR2: MNHEY and SMNVEV (reference sequence). Trimming cost V 2 bases and J 1 base; bases outside gene matches: 1. The CDR3 loop spans 16 amino acids. CDR3 DNA: TGTGCCAGCAGTTTACGACTAGCGGGAGGCACAGATACGCAGTATTTT. This translates into CASSLRLAGGTDTQYF.

In this sample, this clone turned up once. V is TRBV5-5 and J is TRBJ1-6; D uncertain. The CDR3 has 15 residues. Germline CDR1 reads SGHKS; CDR2 reads YYEKEE (reference sequence). With 4 bases removed from V and 7 bases from J, the gap between germline ends came to 15 bases. CDR3 residues: CASSQLIGQNSPLHF. For the CDR3, the DNA is TGTGCCAGCAGCCAACTAATCGGCCAGAATTCACCCCTCCACTTT.

This chain connects TRBV2 to TRBJ1-2; D is ambiguous. Germline values: CDR1 SNHLY, CDR2 FYNNEI. The CDR3 has 10 residues. Trimming stripped 10 bases from V and 4 bases from J, with 7 bases between. DNA for the CDR3: TGTGCCATTTTCCTCTATGGCTACACCTTC. This encodes CAIFLYGYTF.